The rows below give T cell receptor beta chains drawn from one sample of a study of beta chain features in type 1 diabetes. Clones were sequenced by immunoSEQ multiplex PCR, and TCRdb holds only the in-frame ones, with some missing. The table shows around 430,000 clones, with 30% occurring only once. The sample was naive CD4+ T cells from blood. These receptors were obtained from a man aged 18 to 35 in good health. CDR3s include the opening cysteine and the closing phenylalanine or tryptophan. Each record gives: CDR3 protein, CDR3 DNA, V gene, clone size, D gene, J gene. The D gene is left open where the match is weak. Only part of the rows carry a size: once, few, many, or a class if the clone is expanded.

CDR3: CASSISTSGIGEQYF; DNA: TGTGCCAGTAGTATTTCAACTAGCGGGATAGGAGAGCAGTACTTC; V: TRBV19; size: .; D: TRBD2; J: TRBJ2-7
CDR3: CASSTDRGTEKLFF; DNA: TGTGCCAGCAGTACGGACAGGGGGACAGAAAAACTGTTTTTT; V: TRBV2; size: .; D: TRBD1; J: TRBJ1-4
CDR3: CASSVGGRGSTDTQYF; DNA: TGTGCCAGCAGCGTAGGCGGTCGCGGGAGCACAGATACGCAGTATTTT; V: TRBV9; size: few; D: .; J: TRBJ2-3
CDR3: CASSLAPYEQYF; DNA: TGTGCCAGCAGTTTGGCCCCTTACGAGCAGTACTTC; V: TRBV28; size: .; D: .; J: TRBJ2-7
CDR3: CASSTTWTVQETQYF; DNA: TGCGCCAGCAGCACGACGTGGACAGTTCAAGAGACCCAGTACTTC; V: TRBV5-1; size: .; D: .; J: TRBJ2-5
CDR3: CASSLATVAYNEQFF; DNA: TGCGCCAGCAGCTTGGCGACGGTGGCCTACAATGAGCAGTTCTTC; V: TRBV5-1; size: .; D: .; J: TRBJ2-1
CDR3: CAWSPRTLYGYTF; DNA: TGTGCCTGGAGTCCCCGGACATTATATGGCTACACCTTC; V: TRBV30; size: .; D: .; J: TRBJ1-2
CDR3: CASSLLNTEAFF; DNA: TGTGCCAGCAGTTTGCTCAACACTGAAGCTTTCTTT; V: TRBV28; size: few; D: .; J: TRBJ1-1
CDR3: CAWSVGTGGYEQYF; DNA: TGTGCCTGGAGTGTGGGGACAGGGGGGTACGAGCAGTACTTC; V: TRBV30; size: .; D: TRBD1; J: TRBJ2-7
CDR3: CSLSTGVGNEQFF; DNA: TGCAGCCTTTCGACGGGAGTGGGCAATGAGCAGTTCTTC; V: TRBV29-1; size: .; D: .; J: TRBJ2-1
CDR3: CASSPGTVNSYNEQFF; DNA: TGTGCCAGCAGCCCCGGGACGGTGAATTCCTACAATGAGCAGTTCTTC; V: TRBV7-2; size: .; D: .; J: TRBJ2-1
CDR3: CASSLTGETQYF; DNA: TGTGCCAGCAGCCTCACGGGAGAGACCCAGTACTTC; V: TRBV2; size: few; D: .; J: TRBJ2-5
CDR3: CASSEDRVNTQYF; DNA: TGTGCCAGCAGTGAAGACAGGGTGAATACGCAGTATTTT; V: TRBV2; size: .; D: .; J: TRBJ2-3
CDR3: CASSGGPRLTDTQYF; DNA: TGTGCCAGTAGCGGCGGACCCCGCCTCACAGATACGCAGTATTTT; V: TRBV19; size: .; D: .; J: TRBJ2-3
CDR3: CASSQDHPPDYEQYF; DNA: TGCGCCAGCAGCCAAGATCACCCACCCGACTACGAGCAGTACTTC; V: TRBV4-3; size: .; D: .; J: TRBJ2-7
CDR3: CASSTHRETNEKLFF; DNA: TGTGCCAGCAGCACCCACAGGGAAACTAATGAAAAACTGTTTTTT; V: TRBV5-4; size: .; D: .; J: TRBJ1-4
CDR3: CASSLSNPSGRNAYEQYF; DNA: TGTGCCAGCAGTTTATCGAACCCTAGCGGGAGGAACGCCTACGAGCAGTACTTC; V: TRBV27; size: .; D: TRBD2; J: TRBJ2-7
CDR3: CASSRDLSSYNEQFF; DNA: TGTGCCAGCAGCAGGGACTTAAGCTCCTACAATGAGCAGTTCTTC; V: TRBV14; size: few; D: .; J: TRBJ2-1
CDR3: CASRPYHRGARNEQYF; DNA: TGTGCAAGTCGCCCCTACCACAGAGGGGCGCGTAACGAGCAGTACTTC; V: TRBV12-2; size: few; D: .; J: TRBJ2-7
CDR3: CASSLNQGSSYEQYF; DNA: TGCGCCAGCAGCTTGAATCAGGGGAGCTCCTACGAGCAGTACTTC; V: TRBV5-1; size: few; D: .; J: TRBJ2-7
CDR3: CSVRTSGRYEQYF; DNA: TGCAGCGTTCGCACTAGCGGTCGGTACGAGCAGTACTTC; V: TRBV29-1; size: .; D: TRBD2; J: TRBJ2-7
CDR3: CATSRVPNEKLFF; DNA: TGTGCCACCAGCAGAGTTCCTAATGAAAAACTGTTTTTT; V: TRBV15; size: few; D: .; J: TRBJ1-4
CDR3: CASSVDAGQGYNEQFF; DNA: TGTGCCAGCAGCGTAGACGCGGGACAGGGATACAATGAGCAGTTCTTC; V: TRBV9; size: few; D: TRBD1; J: TRBJ2-1
CDR3: CASRSEGRTRETQYF; DNA: TGTGCCAGCAGGAGCGAAGGACGGACTCGGGAGACCCAGTACTTC; V: TRBV27; size: once; D: .; J: TRBJ2-5
CDR3: CASRPGLAGGNNEQFF; DNA: TGCGCCAGCAGACCGGGACTAGCGGGAGGTAACAATGAGCAGTTCTTC; V: TRBV5-1; size: .; D: TRBD2; J: TRBJ2-1
CDR3: CASSEWTANTEAFF; DNA: TGTGCCAGCAGTGAATGGACAGCGAACACTGAAGCTTTCTTT; V: TRBV25-1; size: .; D: .; J: TRBJ1-1
CDR3: CASSLSTDTQYF; DNA: TGTGCCAGCAGCTTATCCACAGATACGCAGTATTTT; V: TRBV7-3; size: .; D: .; J: TRBJ2-3
CDR3: CASSQDRQETQYF; DNA: TGCGCCAGCAGCCAAGACCGTCAAGAGACCCAGTACTTC; V: TRBV4-3; size: few; D: .; J: TRBJ2-5
CDR3: CASSQVDRVDEQYF; DNA: TGCGCCAGCAGCCAAGTAGACAGGGTCGACGAGCAGTACTTC; V: TRBV4-3; size: once; D: TRBD1; J: TRBJ2-7
CDR3: CSVGTSNTGELFF; DNA: TGCAGCGTCGGGACATCGAACACCGGGGAGCTGTTTTTT; V: TRBV29-1; size: .; D: .; J: TRBJ2-2
CDR3: CASMANSYEQYF; DNA: TGTGCCAGCATGGCAAATTCCTACGAGCAGTACTTC; V: TRBV7-2; size: .; D: .; J: TRBJ2-7
CDR3: CASTTQVGGGYTF; DNA: TGTGCCAGCACCACTCAGGTGGGCGGTGGCTACACCTTC; V: TRBV7-9; size: .; D: .; J: TRBJ1-2
CDR3: CASRRDRAPDYGYTF; DNA: TGTGCCAGCAGACGCGACAGGGCCCCAGACTATGGCTACACCTTC; V: TRBV6-5; size: .; D: TRBD1; J: TRBJ1-2
CDR3: CASSLVQGPYNEQFF; DNA: TGCGCCAGCAGCTTGGTACAGGGCCCCTACAATGAGCAGTTCTTC; V: TRBV5-1; size: .; D: .; J: TRBJ2-1
CDR3: CASSQSRAASYEQYF; DNA: TGCGCCAGCAGCCAATCTCGGGCAGCAAGCTACGAGCAGTACTTC; V: TRBV4-3; size: once; D: .; J: TRBJ2-7
CDR3: CASSYFRETTEAFF; DNA: TGTGCCAGCAGTTATTTCCGGGAGACCACTGAAGCTTTCTTT; V: TRBV6-5; size: .; D: .; J: TRBJ1-1
CDR3: CASSQDRDYEQFF; DNA: TGTGCCAGCAGCCAAGATCGAGACTATGAGCAGTTCTTC; V: TRBV4-2; size: few; D: .; J: TRBJ2-1
CDR3: CASSQGWQGRGTEAFF; DNA: TGCGCCAGCAGCCAAGGTTGGCAGGGGCGCGGCACTGAAGCTTTCTTT; V: TRBV4-1; size: .; D: .; J: TRBJ1-1
CDR3: CASSLSMVTSASYNEQFF; DNA: TGTGCCAGCAGCTTATCGATGGTGACTAGCGCCTCCTACAATGAGCAGTTCTTC; V: TRBV7-9; size: .; D: TRBD2; J: TRBJ2-1
CDR3: CAIRRGPQSGANVLTF; DNA: TGTGCCATCAGACGGGGACCGCAATCTGGGGCCAACGTCCTGACTTTC; V: TRBV10-3; size: few; D: .; J: TRBJ2-6
CDR3: CASWGREKLFF; DNA: TGTGCCAGCTGGGGACGTGAAAAACTGTTTTTT; V: TRBV2; size: .; D: .; J: TRBJ1-4
CDR3: CASSFWQRTDTQYF; DNA: TGTGCCAGCAGTTTTTGGCAACGCACAGATACGCAGTATTTT; V: TRBV27; size: .; D: .; J: TRBJ2-3
CDR3: CATSREQFQPQHF; DNA: TGTGCCACCAGCAGAGAGCAGTTCCAGCCCCAGCATTTT; V: TRBV15; size: few; D: .; J: TRBJ1-5
CDR3: CAIPPGGIEQFF; DNA: TGTGCCATCCCGCCGGGGGGTATTGAGCAGTTCTTC; V: TRBV10-3; size: few; D: TRBD2; J: TRBJ2-1